This T cell receptor beta chain was captured by sequencing in a study of post-analysis software for immune sequencing data. About the study: Secondary progressive, relapsing-remitting and progressive-relapsing multiple sclerosis were among the included disease courses.

This clonotype has only a few counts. Its antigen is unknown. Study-wide points: By F measure, strong co-clustering occurred among samples prepared in the same batch. Normalized Chao1 diversity was significantly lower in multiple sclerosis patients than in controls. Roughly five TRBV segments were more frequent in patients than controls; TRBV5-6, TRBV5-1 and TRBV20-1 belonged to this group.

Unique molecular identifiers were built into the TCR beta cDNA libraries. From the PCR reads, TCRdb called clonotypes with MiXCR, one entry per CDR3 protein. The table lists approximately 730,000 distinct CDR3 sequences, about 32% of them singletons, with roughly 0.57% in the top ten. The V and J ends lost 1 base and 4 bases, in that order; junction bases with no gene match: 5. This CDR3 contains 16 residues. Looked up from germline, CDR1 is MNHEY and CDR2 is SMNVEV (reference sequence). This TCR derives from a girl aged 10-17 years with multiple sclerosis. The J gene is TRBJ2-1, the V gene TRBV27; 9 bases map to TRBD2. Sequencing was carried out using blood. Here the CDR3 DNA reads TGTGCCAGCAGTTTATTTCCTAGCGGGGTTTACAATGAGCAGTTCTTC. It yields the protein CASSLFPSGVYNEQFF.